This TCR beta chain was observed in a study of blood T cells in healthy people across ages. CDR3 length: 14 amino acids. Trimming removed 5 bases from V and 13 bases from J, with 21 bases in between. Germline V gene lookup returns CDR1 LGHDT and CDR2 YNNKEL (reference sequence). For the second PCR, which ran for roughly 6 to 11 cycles, a sample-barcoded 5' primer and a J-beta primer mix were used. TCRdb independently ran MiXCR on the 5' RACE reads; one entry per CDR3 protein. The sample contains about 930,000 distinct CDR3 sequences, almost 30% of which appear only once. Worth noting for this clonotype: A much larger clone lies a single base off, so this may be a read error.

The sample also formed part of further work on T cells of mothers and their children.

The source material was blood. This receptor was obtained from a woman between 40 and 50 years old in good health. This chain links TRBV3-1 with TRBJ2-4, with unresolved D. DNA of the CDR3: TGTGCCAGCAGCTTCGGACGCAACTACAATGAGCAGTACTTC. Translation gives CASSFGRNYNEQYF.